These 15 T cell receptor beta chains were all obtained from the same sample, sequenced in a study of identical twins. TCRdb ran MiXCR on the 5' RACE reads and lists one entry per CDR3 protein. The table records nearly 900,000 distinct CDR3 sequences, roughly 12% of them present only once. These sequences were also reported in another study, on yellow fever vaccine responses in identical twins.

The sequencing input was PBMCs. These receptors all come from a woman aged 18-29 years in good health.

In this sample, this clonotype turned up a few times. The chain combines TRBV5-5 with TRBJ2-1; perhaps TRBD1 as D (7 bases). The V and J ends lost 7 bases and 2 bases respectively, with 13 bases between them. CDR3 length: 14 amino acids. Germline loops: CDR1 SGHKS, CDR2 YYEKEE (reference sequence). As DNA, the CDR3 is TGTGCCAGCGGCGGGGACAGAGCCTACAATGAGCAGTTCTTC. Translated: CASGGDRAYNEQFF.

The sample holds a few counts of this clonotype. V usage is TRBV15 and J usage is TRBJ1-3, with TRBD1 as a possible D gene (5 bases). V dropped 0 bases and J dropped 7 bases, with 10 bases sitting between them. Germline CDR1 and CDR2: LNHNV and YYDKDF (reference sequence). This CDR3 contains 14 residues. The CDR3 loop is CATSRDRVGNTIYF. CDR3 DNA: TGTGCCACCAGCAGAGACAGGGTCGGGAACACCATATATTTT.

This clonotype was counted at least ten times. J is TRBJ2-7 and V is TRBV29-1, with D perhaps given as TRBD1 or TRBD2 (5 bases each). The germline gives CDR1 SQVTM, CDR2 ANQGSEA. V lost 4 bases and J lost 6, with 19 bases in between. The CDR3 contains 14 residues. The CDR3 DNA reads TGCAGCGTTGGTTGGGACCAGTACTCCAGCGAGCAGTACGTC. Translating gives CSVGWDQYSSEQYV.

The sample holds many counts of this clonotype. V is TRBV29-1 and J is TRBJ2-1; 8 bases are a match to TRBD2. Trimming took 4 bases from V and 14 from J; bases not matched to a gene: 7. The CDR3 is 11 residues long. Germline CDR1 is SQVTM and CDR2 is ANQGSEA. This chain's CDR3 is CSVVREGREFF. The CDR3 DNA is TGCAGCGTTGTTCGGGAGGGCCGAGAGTTCTTC.

The CDR3 reads CASIPGSLATGELFF. DNA for the CDR3: TGTGCCAGCATTCCCGGTTCTCTCGCGACCGGGGAGCTGTTTTTT. This chain uses TRBV2 with TRBJ2-2, with unresolved D. CDR3 size: 15 residues. V lost 7 bases and J lost 5, with 17 bases in between. Per the germline V gene, CDR1 is SNHLY and CDR2 is FYNNEI.

This chain joins TRBV12-3 or TRBV12-4 and TRBJ1-2; D remains unclear. With 3 bases removed from V and 0 bases from J, the gap between germline ends came to 11 bases. The CDR3 totals 15 residues. The CDR3 region has the DNA TGTGCCAGCAGTTTTACAGACCATACTAACTATGGCTACACCTTC. This codes for CASSFTDHTNYGYTF.

This clonotype showed up many times. The chain links TRBV18 to TRBJ1-5; unclear D gene. This CDR3 is built from 12 residues. V was trimmed by 8 bases and J by 4 bases, leaving 9 bases between them. Per the germline V gene, CDR1 is KGHSH and CDR2 is LQKENI. In nucleotides, the CDR3 is TGTGCCAGCGGATTGGCGAATCAGCCCCAGCATTTT. Translating it yields CASGLANQPQHF.

The rearrangement uses TRBV10-3 and TRBJ2-2; the match to TRBD2 covers 8 bases. V lost 10 bases to trimming and J lost 4 bases; unmatched junction nucleotides: 2. Germline lookup yields CDR1 ENHRY and CDR2 SYGVKD. This CDR3 spans 12 amino acids. The CDR3: CATREGTGELFF. Written as DNA, the CDR3 is TGTGCCACCCGGGAGGGCACCGGGGAGCTGTTTTTT.

The chain uses TRBV5-1 and TRBJ2-1; 8 bases agree with TRBD2. The length of the CDR3 is 16 residues. Germline V CDR1 and CDR2: SGHRS, YFSETQ. After removal of 4 bases from V and 1 base from J, the junction contained 7 bases not matched to a gene. The CDR3 loop is CASSTSGSLSYNEQFF. The CDR3 nucleotides are TGCGCCAGCAGCACGAGCGGGAGTTTATCCTACAATGAGCAGTTCTTC.

V usage is TRBV18 and J usage is TRBJ1-1; D call uncertain. The CDR3 is 14 amino acids. Germline-derived CDR1 and CDR2 are KGHSH and LQKENI. Trimming cost V 0 bases and J 1 base, with 6 bases left between them. The CDR3 DNA reads TGTGCCAGCTCACCACCTACCTCGAACACTGAAGCTTTCTTT. As protein: CASSPPTSNTEAFF.

The chain has TRBV19 and TRBJ2-2; D is unresolved. The germline V gene has CDR1 LNHDA and CDR2 SQIVND (reference sequence). This CDR3 contains 13 residues. Trimming left V 1 base short and J 6 bases short, with 6 bases between. CDR3 sequence reads: CASSIGVPGELFF. CDR3 bases: TGTGCCAGTAGTATAGGGGTCCCCGGGGAGCTGTTTTTT.

This sequence joins TRBV9 and TRBJ1-2; a weak D match, TRBD1 (5 bases). This CDR3 spans 13 amino acids. V was shortened by 0 bases and J by 9 bases, with 12 bases between the two germline ends. Germline CDR1 is SGDLS and CDR2 is YYNGEE. CDR3 nucleotide sequence: TGTGCCAGCAGCGTAGGGGCAGGGCTTAGCTACACCTTC. Protein product: CASSVGAGLSYTF. Based on the CDR3 plus reference TRBV9 and TRBJ1-2, the full variable domain is DSGVTQTPKHLITATGQRVTLRCSPRSGDLSVYWYQQSLDQGLQFLIQYYNGEERAKGNILERFSAQQFPDLHSELNLSSLELGDSALYFCASSVGAGLSYTFGSGTRLTVV.

This chain joins TRBV7-2 and TRBJ2-1; no clear D gene. The germline CDR1 and CDR2 sequences are SGHTA and FQGNSA. With 5 bases removed from V and 1 base from J, the gap between germline ends came to 15 bases. The CDR3 totals 16 residues. CDR3 coding DNA: TGTGCCAGCAGCCGAAGAGGCCAAGGGTCCTACAATGAGCAGTTCTTC. Its translation is CASSRRGQGSYNEQFF.

The chain couples TRBV4-1 to TRBJ2-5; weak D call: TRBD2 (5 bases). The CDR3 has 18 residues. Trimming pared 0 bases from V and 3 bases from J, leaving 20 bases between. The germline V gene has CDR1 MGHRA and CDR2 YSYEKL. The CDR3 here is CASSQDLGLALGKETQYF. In nucleotides, the CDR3 is TGCGCCAGCAGCCAAGACCTTGGGTTAGCGCTGGGGAAAGAGACCCAGTACTTC.

This chain links TRBV20-1 with TRBJ2-7; D is uncertain. CDR3 length equals 14 residues. Deletions cut 0 bases from V and 1 base from J, with 10 bases between. Looked up from germline, CDR1 is DFQATT and CDR2 is SNEGSKA (reference sequence). The CDR3 region has the DNA TGCAGTGCTAGAGATCTCGCGGAGTCCTACGAGCAGTACTTC. Amino acids: CSARDLAESYEQYF.